This T cell receptor (beta chain) was obtained from a study of blood T cell repertoires in COVID-19. Study-level information: Both acute and convalescent COVID-19 samples were obtained from the United States, Italy and Spain.

This CDR3 spans 13 amino acids. The germline gives CDR1 LGHDT, CDR2 YNNKEL (reference sequence). V shed 2 bases and J shed 4 bases, with 9 bases lying between them. The table came from immunoSEQ multiplex PCR; TCRdb's copy has only in-frame clones and leaves some out. The sample carries under 450,000 clones, 83% recorded once. The genes are TRBV3-1 (or the pseudogene TRBV3-2) and TRBJ2-7; D gene ambiguous. The sequenced sample was PBMCs or T cells enriched from blood (not recorded which). The receptor was isolated from a woman in her fifties or sixties who had recovered from COVID-19. The CDR3 nucleotides read TGTGCCAGCAGCCAATCCTCTGAGTACGAGCAGTACTTC. Its translation: CASSQSSEYEQYF.